This entry features one TCR beta chain sequence. The sample originates from a study of kidney transplant recipient with SARS-CoV-2 infection. In TCRdb, the reads were re-called with MiXCR into one record per CDR3 protein. The table includes 250,000 or so distinct CDR3 sequences, 29% detected once. V dropped 3 bases and J dropped 9 bases, with 9 bases sitting between them. The germline V gene has CDR1 SGHNT and CDR2 YENEEA. This CDR3 has 12 amino acids. The sample in question was a blood sample, obtained at baseline and on day 111 from a kidney transplant recipient. This clonotype originated in a male patient in his thirties who had COVID-19 and was a kidney transplant recipient. Some T cells may have originated in the graft donor. This sequence joins TRBV11-3 and TRBJ2-1, with D perhaps being TRBD1 or TRBD2 (5 bases each). DNA of the CDR3: TGTGCCAGCAGCTTGGGGGAAGGTGAGCAGTTCTTC. Protein: CASSLGEGEQFF.